The present entry profiles one T cell receptor beta chain with its context. The sample originates from a study of blood T cell repertoires in COVID-19. Study context: Researchers got acute and convalescent COVID-19 samples from the United States, Italy and Spain.

Clones were read by immunoSEQ multiplex PCR, and TCRdb kept only the in-frame ones, dropping some. The sample contains 200,000 to 250,000 clones, about 85% of which appear only once. Input material: peripheral blood. The sequence came from a man between 40 and 49 years old with acute or convalescent COVID-19.

In DNA form, the CDR3 reads TGCGCCAGCAGCTTAGAACGGGTAGGGGTCGAGCAGTACTTC. Translated, it gives CASSLERVGVEQYF. V usage is TRBV5-1 and J usage is TRBJ2-7, with D possibly being TRBD1 (5 bases). The V gene's germline CDR1 is SGHRS and CDR2 YFSETQ. V lost 2 bases to trimming and J lost 6 bases, with 15 bases between them. The CDR3 consists of 14 residues.